These T cell receptor beta chains were read from a single sample in a study of identical twins. TCRdb used MiXCR to reprocess the 5' RACE reads, holding one entry per CDR3 protein. The sample includes 400,000 to 550,000 distinct CDR3 sequences, roughly a quarter seen only once; the top ten take over 2.5%. This sample also belongs to another study, concerning T cells expressing NK-cell markers.

Source material: CD4+ T cells sorted from blood. These receptor sequences come from a young woman in good health. The CDR3 runs from the conserved cysteine through the conserved F or W. A D gene is named only where the DNA matches it firmly. Clone size is given for some rows only: seen once, a few or many times, or a class if the clone is expanded.

clone_size	j_call	cdr3_length	d_call	v_call	cdr3_nt	cdr3_aa
few	TRBJ2-3	16	TRBD2	TRBV20-1	TGCAGTGCCCTTAAGGGGAGCGGGAGGGCGGGAGATACGCAGTATTTT	CSALKGSGRAGDTQYF
NA	TRBJ1-1	12	TRBD1	TRBV10-3	TGTGCCTTCAGGCCGGGACAGCAGGCGGCTTTCTTT	CAFRPGQQAAFF
NA	TRBJ2-7	12	NA	TRBV6-5	TGTGCCAGCAGTCGCGCTTGGGACGAGCAGTACTTC	CASSRAWDEQYF
NA	TRBJ1-5	14	NA	TRBV10-3	TGTGCCATCTCCAGCGCCCATAGCAATCAGCCCCAGCATTTT	CAISSAHSNQPQHF
NA	TRBJ2-5	18	TRBD2	TRBV10-3	TGTGCCAGCAGAACCGTTCCCGGGACTAGCGGGTCCCAAGAGACCCAGTACTTC	CASRTVPGTSGSQETQYF
NA	TRBJ2-3	14	NA	TRBV12-3/TRBV12-4	TGTGCCAGCGGAATCCGGAACAGAGGGGATACGCAGTATTTT	CASGIRNRGDTQYF
few	TRBJ2-1	16	NA	TRBV27	TGTGCCAGCAGTTCTCACAGGGCCTCCCTACACAATGAGCAGTTCTTC	CASSSHRASLHNEQFF
NA	TRBJ2-3	14	NA	TRBV19	TGTGCCAGTAGTATCGAGGGACCCACAGATACGCAGTATTTT	CASSIEGPTDTQYF
few	TRBJ2-7	13	TRBD1	TRBV20-1	TGCAGTGCTTGGGACAGGGGAGCCTACGAGCAGTACTTC	CSAWDRGAYEQYF
NA	TRBJ1-6	11	NA	TRBV20-1	TGCAGTGCTTCCCTCCGAGGACCCCTCCACTTT	CSASLRGPLHF
NA	TRBJ1-5	11	NA	TRBV21-1	TGTGTCGAGGGGGGTGCTCAGCCCCAGCATTTT	CVEGGAQPQHF
few	TRBJ2-3	12	NA	TRBV20-1	TGCAGTGCTAGACTAGGGATAGATACGCAGTATTTT	CSARLGIDTQYF
NA	TRBJ1-5	13	NA	TRBV5-1	TGCGCCAGCAGCGCTGGGGAAAATCAGCCCCAGCATTTT	CASSAGENQPQHF
NA	TRBJ2-3	16	TRBD2	TRBV6-5	TGTGCCAGCAGTTACCGGGGAGGCGGGAGAACAGATACGCAGTATTTT	CASSYRGGGRTDTQYF
NA	TRBJ2-2	15	NA	TRBV9	TGTGCCAGCAGCGTAGGGGCAGGGTCGGGCGGGGAGCTGTTTTTT	CASSVGAGSGGELFF
NA	TRBJ1-2	15	NA	TRBV12-3/TRBV12-4	TGTGCCAGCAGTTCAACCCCCCCGCCGGTTCATGGCTACACCTTC	CASSSTPPPVHGYTF
few	TRBJ2-3	14	NA	TRBV5-1	TGCGCCAGCAGCGGAGGGTCCAGCACAGATACGCAGTATTTT	CASSGGSSTDTQYF
few	TRBJ2-5	14	NA	TRBV7-9	TGTGCCAGCAGCTCAGGCACGGTAGTAGAGACCCAGTACTTC	CASSSGTVVETQYF
NA	TRBJ2-1	17	TRBD2	TRBV29-1	TGCAGCGTTCAAGGGCTAGCGGGGGGGCGCTCCTACAATGAGCAGTTCTTC	CSVQGLAGGRSYNEQFF
few	TRBJ2-5	14	NA	TRBV7-2	TGTGCCAGCAGCTTTCAGGGGGGCGATGAGACCCAGTACTTC	CASSFQGGDETQYF
NA	TRBJ2-3	16	TRBD1	TRBV9	TGTGCCAGCAGCCCCCGACAGGGGTCCCACACAGATACGCAGTATTTT	CASSPRQGSHTDTQYF
NA	TRBJ2-1	14	NA	TRBV20-1	TGCAGTGCTAGAGCAGCCCTAGTAGGGTCGGAGCAGTTCTTC	CSARAALVGSEQFF
few	TRBJ2-1	12	TRBD2	TRBV29-1	TGCAGCGTCGCATGGACTAGCGTAGAGCAGTTCTTC	CSVAWTSVEQFF
NA	TRBJ2-5	15	TRBD2	TRBV9	TGTGCCAGCAGCGTAGTAGGCGCAGCGGGGGACGCCCAGTACTTC	CASSVVGAAGDAQYF
NA	TRBJ1-1	14	NA	TRBV27	TGTGCCAGCAGTTTAGGGGGGTGGGGGACTGAAGCTTTCTTT	CASSLGGWGTEAFF
few	TRBJ2-7	12	TRBD2	TRBV20-1	TGCAGTGCTGGGACTAGCAGGGGCGAGCAGTACTTC	CSAGTSRGEQYF
few	TRBJ1-2	17	NA	TRBV7-2	TGTGCCAGCAGCTTAGCGCAGGCAGGACGTCCTAACTATGGCTACACCTTC	CASSLAQAGRPNYGYTF
NA	TRBJ2-2	15	NA	TRBV5-1	TGCGCCAGCAGCCCCGTGACGCTGAACACCGGGGAGCTGTTTTTT	CASSPVTLNTGELFF